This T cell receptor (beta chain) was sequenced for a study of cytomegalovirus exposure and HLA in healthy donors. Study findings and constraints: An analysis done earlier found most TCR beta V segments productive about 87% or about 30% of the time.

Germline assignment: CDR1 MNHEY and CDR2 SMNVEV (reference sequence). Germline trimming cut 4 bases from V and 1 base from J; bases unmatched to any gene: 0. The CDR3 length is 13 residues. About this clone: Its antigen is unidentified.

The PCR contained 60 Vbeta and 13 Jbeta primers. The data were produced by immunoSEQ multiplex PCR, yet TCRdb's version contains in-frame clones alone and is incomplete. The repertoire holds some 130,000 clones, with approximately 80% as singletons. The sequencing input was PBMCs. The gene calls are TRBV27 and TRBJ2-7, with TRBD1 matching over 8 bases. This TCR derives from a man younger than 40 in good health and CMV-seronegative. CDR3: CASSWDRSYEQYF. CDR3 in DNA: TGTGCCAGCAGTTGGGACAGGTCCTACGAGCAGTACTTC.